This TCR beta chain was profiled in a study of PD-L1 blockade in urothelial cancer. Whole-study context: In the mid-2010s therapy began: atezolizumab 1,200 mg intravenously every 3 weeks. About 85% of the 29 patients were males with bladder-origin urothelial cancer. Analysis of blood occurred 3 weeks (second dose) and 6 weeks after treatment start.

Germline loops: CDR1 SGHNT, CDR2 YENEEA. The V gene lost 5 bases and the J gene lost 6 bases, with 7 bases spanning the gap. This CDR3 region has 12 residues. The repertoire was sequenced with immunoSEQ multiplex PCR; TCRdb's copy has only in-frame clones and lacks some. The top ten clones hold 8% to 10% of a sample with about 88,000 clones, 85% to 95% of them seen once. This sequence was found in a man aged 60 to 75 with urothelial cancer. Material: PBMCs, obtained around atezolizumab (anti-PD-L1) treatment. This rearrangement joins TRBV11-3 to TRBJ2-2, with no clear D. DNA for the CDR3: TGTGCCAGCAGCCCCGTCTCCGGGGAGCTGTTTTTT. Amino acids: CASSPVSGELFF.